These 27 T cell receptor beta chains share one sample of origin, sequenced in a study of blood T cell repertoires in COVID-19. Some clones are missing from TCRdb's copy, which holds only in-frame ones; the method was immunoSEQ multiplex PCR. The sample includes around 290,000 clones, under 90% of them seen just once. The material sequenced was PBMCs or T cells enriched from blood (not recorded which). The source of these receptors is a woman aged 40 to 50 who had recovered from COVID-19.

The chain recombines TRBV5-5 with TRBJ2-7; a weak D match, TRBD1 (5 bases). V lost 1 base to trimming and J lost 5 bases, with 16 bases between them. Per the germline V gene, CDR1 is SGHKS and CDR2 is YYEKEE (reference sequence). The CDR3 spans 15 residues. CDR3 DNA sequence: TGTGCCAGCAGCTTGTTAAGGGCAGGGCAGAACGAGCAGTACTTC. Its protein is CASSLLRAGQNEQYF. Variable domain in full (rest from reference TRBV5-5 and TRBJ2-7): DAGVTQSPTHLIKTRGQQVTLRCSPISGHKSVSWYQQVLGQGPQFIFQYYEKEERGRGNFPDRFSARQFPNYSSELNVNALLLGDSALYLCASSLLRAGQNEQYFGPGTRLTVT.

This chain joins TRBV5-6 and TRBJ1-2; 8 bases are shared with TRBD1. The CDR3 contains 13 residues. The V gene's germline CDR1 is SGHDT and CDR2 YYEEEE. Trimming took 0 bases from V and 6 from J; bases not matched to a gene: 1. DNA of the CDR3: TGTGCCAGCAGCTTGGCAGGGGGCAATGGCTACACCTTC. Its translation is CASSLAGGNGYTF.

This chain links TRBV9 with TRBJ1-1; no clear D. The CDR3 has 13 residues. Germline CDR1 is SGDLS and CDR2 is YYNGEE. The ends were cut back, 3 bases at V and 12 bases at J, with 18 bases in the middle. CDR3 region: CASSEREGTPPFF. In nucleotides, the CDR3 is TGTGCCAGCAGCGAGCGGGAGGGTACCCCTCCTTTCTTT.

The chain links TRBV7-2 to TRBJ2-3; tentative D call: TRBD2 (6 bases). CDR1 is SGHTA, CDR2 FQGNSA, per germline. The germline V and J ends were trimmed by 5 bases and 9 bases, with 24 bases remaining between them. The CDR3 has 16 residues. DNA of the CDR3: TGTGCCAGCAGCAGGGACTCCCCCCTCGACGGTGGCACGCAGTATTTT. As protein: CASSRDSPLDGGTQYF.

The rearrangement joins TRBV3-1 (or the pseudogene TRBV3-2) to TRBJ2-2; D possibly corresponds to TRBD2 (6 bases). Trimming removed 8 bases from V and 2 bases from J, with 21 bases in between. CDR3 size: 17 residues. In germline, CDR1 is LGHDT, CDR2 YNNKEL (reference sequence). CDR3: CASARTYSGLNTGELFF. In DNA form, the CDR3 reads TGTGCCAGCGCCCGCACGTATAGCGGCCTAAACACCGGGGAGCTGTTTTTT.

This clone was recorded once. V and J are TRBV2 and TRBJ2-3, with 11 bases matching TRBD2. V was clipped by 5 bases and J by 2 bases; unmatched bases: 6. The CDR3 consists of 16 residues. Germline lookup yields CDR1 SNHLY and CDR2 FYNNEI. The CDR3 is CASSLLAGGSTDTQYF. CDR3 bases: TGTGCCAGCAGTCTTTTAGCGGGGGGGTCCACAGATACGCAGTATTTT.

This chain connects TRBV7-2 to TRBJ2-5; tentatively, D is TRBD1 (6 bases). Germline V CDR1 and CDR2: SGHTA, FQGNSA. The CDR3 length is 14 residues. Trimming removed 1 base from V and 4 bases from J, with 10 bases in between. CDR3 loop: CASSLDPGAETQYF. The CDR3, as DNA: TGTGCCAGCAGCTTAGATCCAGGGGCAGAGACCCAGTACTTC.

V and J are TRBV4-1 and TRBJ1-1; 7 bases fit TRBD1. This CDR3 has 18 residues. Germline V gene sequence: CDR1 MGHRA, CDR2 YSYEKL. V shed 4 bases and J 2 bases; nucleotides not matched to a gene: 16. The CDR3 bases are TGCGCCAGCAGCCGCCCGAGAGTCCTGACAGGGAGAAACACTGAAGCTTTCTTT. Protein: CASSRPRVLTGRNTEAFF.

This clone is a singleton in its sample. CDR3 nucleotides: TGCGCCAGCAGCCGTACGACAGGCCAAGAGACCCAGTACTTC. Its protein product is CASSRTTGQETQYF. The chain combines TRBV5-1 with TRBJ2-5; maybe TRBD1 (6 bases). The length of the CDR3 is 14 residues. The germline CDR1 and CDR2 sequences are SGHRS and YFSETQ. The V and J ends lost 4 bases and 1 base respectively, with 11 bases between them.

The CDR3 reads CASSPPPSGAYNEQFF. For the CDR3, the DNA is TGTGCCAGCAGCCCTCCCCCTAGCGGGGCTTACAATGAGCAGTTCTTC. This chain connects TRBV3-1 (or the pseudogene TRBV3-2) to TRBJ2-1; 9 bases are shared with TRBD2. This CDR3 contains 16 residues. J lost 4 bases, V lost 4 bases, and 8 bases had no gene match. The germline CDR1 and CDR2 sequences are LGHDT and YNNKEL (reference sequence).

This clone has only a few counts. The J gene is TRBJ2-3, the V gene TRBV19; a weak D match, TRBD1 (6 bases). Germline CDR1 and CDR2: LNHDA and SQIVND (reference sequence). The CDR3 runs 15 residues. Trimming took off 4 bases at V and 2 bases at J, with 13 bases between the two ends. The CDR3 nucleotides are TGTGCCAGTAGTAACGGGACATACCACACAGATACGCAGTATTTT. Amino acids: CASSNGTYHTDTQYF. The whole variable domain, remainder taken from reference TRBV19 and TRBJ2-3, is DGGITQSPKYLFRKEGQNVTLSCEQNLNHDAMYWYRQDPGQGLRLIYYSQIVNDFQKGDIAEGYSVSREKKESFPLTVTSAQKNPTAFYLCASSNGTYHTDTQYFGPGTRLTVL.

V usage is TRBV18 and J usage is TRBJ2-3; D remains unclear. CDR3 length: 13 amino acids. Trimming removed 3 bases from V and 5 bases from J, with 9 bases in between. CDR1 is KGHSH and CDR2 is LQKENI in the germline V gene. CDR3 coding DNA: TGTGCCAGCTCACCTCCGTCTATAGATACGCAGTATTTT. It is translated as CASSPPSIDTQYF.

The CDR3, as DNA: TGCGCCAGCAGCCAAGGTGTTCCCGTGCGGGAGCAGTTCTTC. As protein: CASSQGVPVREQFF. J is TRBJ2-1 and V is TRBV4-1; D not certain. CDR1 is MGHRA and CDR2 is YSYEKL in the germline V gene. Trimming took off 1 base at V and 10 bases at J, with 14 bases between the two ends. This CDR3 region has 14 residues.

V gene TRBV4-2 combines with J gene TRBJ2-1, with a weak D call TRBD2 (6 bases). The germline V gene has CDR1 LGHNA and CDR2 YNFKEQ. The V end was cut by 1 base, the J end by 0 bases, with 10 bases between. The CDR3 consists of 16 residues. Here the CDR3 DNA reads TGTGCCAGCAGCCAAGTTTCGGGGGTCTCCTACAATGAGCAGTTCTTC. Its protein is CASSQVSGVSYNEQFF.

This clone was counted only a few times. V is TRBV5-6 and J is TRBJ2-6; unclear D gene. The CDR3 covers 14 residues. Germline V gives CDR1 SGHDT, CDR2 YYEEEE. V was cut by 4 bases and J by 4 bases, with 9 bases left in between. CDR3 nucleotides: TGTGCCAGCAGCCCCCTAACCGGGGCCAACGTCCTGACTTTC. As protein: CASSPLTGANVLTF.

CDR3: CASSRGDRGSTDTQYF. CDR3 nucleotides: TGCGCCAGCAGTCGCGGCGACAGGGGCAGCACAGATACGCAGTATTTT. V usage is TRBV5-1 and J usage is TRBJ2-3, with TRBD1 matching 8 bases. V shed 5 bases, J shed 0 bases, and the junction held 8 bases outside the gene matches. CDR3 length equals 16 residues. Germline CDR1 reads SGHRS; CDR2 reads YFSETQ.

V is TRBV2 and J is TRBJ2-3; D is unclear. The CDR3 extends over 14 amino acids. V lost 3 bases and J 0 bases, leaving 7 bases between the germline ends. Germline CDR1 is SNHLY and CDR2 is FYNNEI. CDR3 amino acids: CASSEWRSTDTQYF. CDR3 bases: TGTGCCAGCAGTGAGTGGCGGAGCACAGATACGCAGTATTTT.

The V gene is TRBV11-2, the J gene TRBJ2-7, with D possibly TRBD2 on 6 matching bases. Trimming removed 5 bases at V and 4 bases at J, with 21 bases between. Germline values: CDR1 SGHAT, CDR2 FQNNGV. This CDR3 comprises 16 residues. Written as DNA, the CDR3 is TGTGCCAGCAGCGGAGGCGGTTCGGCGGGGCGGTACGAGCAGTACTTC. It yields the protein CASSGGGSAGRYEQYF.

The CDR3 spells CASSLALHEALHF. CDR3 nucleotide sequence: TGTGCCAGCAGCTTAGCCTTACACGAGGCCCTCCACTTT. This chain uses TRBV7-9 with TRBJ1-6; D is unresolved. This CDR3 has 13 residues. V lost 0 bases and J lost 14, with 11 bases in between. Germline loops: CDR1 SEHNR, CDR2 FQNEAQ (reference sequence).

This sequence joins TRBV7-2 and TRBJ1-3; D ambiguous. In germline, CDR1 is SGHTA, CDR2 FQGNSA. V gave up 2 bases and J gave up 8 bases, with 7 bases separating them. This CDR3 has 12 residues. CDR3 amino acids: CASSLLRDTIYF. DNA for the CDR3: TGTGCCAGCAGCTTATTGAGGGACACCATATATTTT.

J is TRBJ2-7 and V is TRBV28; D is unresolved. This CDR3 has 11 residues. The germline gives CDR1 MDHEN, CDR2 SYDVKM. V was pared by 1 base and J by 6 bases, with 4 bases between. DNA for the CDR3: TGTGCCAGCAGTTTATTTCGCGAGCAGTACTTC. Translation gives CASSLFREQYF.

The gene calls are TRBV6-2 or TRBV6-3 and TRBJ2-1; TRBD2 matches 9 bases. The germline gives CDR1 MNHEY, CDR2 SVGEGT. The CDR3 sequence is 16 residues long. V dropped 3 bases and J dropped 8; count of bases not matched to a gene: 11. Here the CDR3 reads CASSYSGTSRSHEQFF. CDR3 DNA: TGTGCCAGCAGTTATTCCGGGACTAGCAGGTCCCATGAGCAGTTCTTC.

The chain carries TRBV5-1 and TRBJ1-4; D unclear. CDR1 and CDR2 from the germline V gene are SGHRS and YFSETQ. Between the trimmed V and J ends, which lost 3 bases and 6 bases, there was a span of 12 bases. The CDR3 consists of 14 residues. In nucleotides, the CDR3 is TGCGCCAGCAGCTCGGGGAAGACGCATGAAAAACTGTTTTTT. Its translation is CASSSGKTHEKLFF.

CDR3 amino acids: CASSPPAGVHEQYF. The CDR3 nucleotides read TGTGCCAGCTCACCACCAGCGGGAGTCCACGAGCAGTACTTC. The V and J genes are TRBV18 and TRBJ2-7, with 8 bases aligning to TRBD2. Germline assignment: CDR1 KGHSH and CDR2 LQKENI. V dropped 0 bases and J dropped 5; count of bases not matched to a gene: 3. The CDR3 is made up of 14 amino acids.

J is TRBJ2-7 and V is TRBV18; possibly TRBD1 for D (5 bases). Germline values: CDR1 KGHSH, CDR2 LQKENI. Between the trimmed V and J ends, which lost 2 bases and 4 bases, there was a span of 6 bases. The CDR3 is 12 amino acids. The CDR3 nucleotides read TGTGCCAGCTCACCAAACAGGTACGAGCAGTACTTC. Residues: CASSPNRYEQYF. Based on the CDR3 plus reference TRBV18 and TRBJ2-7, the full variable domain is NAGVMQNPRHLVRRRGQEARLRCSPMKGHSHVYWYRQLPEEGLKFMVYLQKENIIDESGMPKERFSAEFPKEGPSILRIQQVVRGDSAAYFCASSPNRYEQYFGPGTRLTVT.

V gene TRBV6-5 combines with J gene TRBJ1-5; TRBD1 matches 7 bases. With V trimmed by 6 bases and J by 5 bases, 4 bases remained unmatched. CDR1 is MNHEY and CDR2 is SVGAGI in the germline V gene. The CDR3 has 13 residues. CDR3 sequence (DNA): TGTGCCAGCAGGAGGGACAGTTATCAGCCCCAGCATTTT. This codes for CASRRDSYQPQHF.

This clone was seen just once. V usage is TRBV12-1 and J usage is TRBJ2-7; the table's D call TRBD1 went unverified against the DNA. TRBV12-1 is designated a pseudogene. The CDR3 contains 14 residues. In DNA form, the CDR3 reads TGTGCCAGCAGATCAGGGGGAGTCCCTTGGGGGCAGTACTTC. Translation: CASRSGGVPWGQYF.